This T cell receptor beta chain is drawn from a study of blood T cells in healthy people across ages. From germline, CDR1 is SGHTA and CDR2 FQGNSA. V lost 3 bases to trimming and J lost 0 bases, with 14 bases between them. The CDR3 is 16 residues long. Together with a sample-barcoded 5' primer, a J-beta primer mix was included in a second PCR lasting roughly 6 to 12 cycles. Each cDNA molecule was tagged by a template-switch adaptor that had 12 random nucleotides. One entry per CDR3 protein results from TCRdb running MiXCR on the 5' RACE reads. The sample yields fewer than 700,000 distinct CDR3 sequences, around half seen once. This clonotype was counted between two and nine times.

The genes are TRBV7-2 and TRBJ1-2, with D perhaps TRBD1 (5 bases). The TCR was taken from a man older than 75 in good health. Sequenced sample: blood. The CDR3 coding sequence is TGTGCCAGCAGCTTGGGGCCACTTCAAGCTAACTATGGCTACACCTTC. Protein: CASSLGPLQANYGYTF.